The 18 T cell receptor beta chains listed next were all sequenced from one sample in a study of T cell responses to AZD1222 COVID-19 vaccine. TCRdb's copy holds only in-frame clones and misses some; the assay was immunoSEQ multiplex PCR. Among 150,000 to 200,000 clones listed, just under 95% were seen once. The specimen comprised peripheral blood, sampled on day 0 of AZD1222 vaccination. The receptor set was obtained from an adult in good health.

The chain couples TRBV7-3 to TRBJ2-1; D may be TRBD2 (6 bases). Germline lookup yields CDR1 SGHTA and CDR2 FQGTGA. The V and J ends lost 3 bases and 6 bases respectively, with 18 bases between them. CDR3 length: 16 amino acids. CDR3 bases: TGTGCCAGCAGCTTCCAAAACCGACTAGGGATCAATGAGCAGTTCTTC. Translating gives CASSFQNRLGINEQFF.

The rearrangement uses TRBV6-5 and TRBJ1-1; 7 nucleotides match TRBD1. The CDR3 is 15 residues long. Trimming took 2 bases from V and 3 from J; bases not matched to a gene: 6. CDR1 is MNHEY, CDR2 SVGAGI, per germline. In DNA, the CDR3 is TGTGCCAGCAGTTACCTACAGGGGCGAGACACTGAAGCTTTCTTT. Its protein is CASSYLQGRDTEAFF.

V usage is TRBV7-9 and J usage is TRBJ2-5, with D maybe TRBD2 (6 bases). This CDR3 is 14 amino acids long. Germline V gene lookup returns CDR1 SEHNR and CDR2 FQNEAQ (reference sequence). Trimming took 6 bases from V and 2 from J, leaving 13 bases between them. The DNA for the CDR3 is TGTGCCAGCAGACAAACTAGCTCTCAAGAGACCCAGTACTTC. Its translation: CASRQTSSQETQYF.

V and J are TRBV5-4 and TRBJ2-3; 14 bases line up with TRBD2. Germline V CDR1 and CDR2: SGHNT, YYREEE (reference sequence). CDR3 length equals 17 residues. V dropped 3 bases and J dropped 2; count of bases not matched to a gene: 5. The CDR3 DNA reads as TGTGCCAGCAGCTCCAGGACTAGCGGGGGGCTCACAGATACGCAGTATTTT. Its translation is CASSSRTSGGLTDTQYF.

CDR3 loop: CASRDRENTEAFF. The CDR3 nucleotides are TGTGCCAGTAGGGACAGGGAGAACACTGAAGCTTTCTTT. The gene calls are TRBV19 and TRBJ1-1; 8 nucleotides agree with TRBD1. There are 13 residues in the CDR3. J gave up 1 base and V 6 bases, and 1 base lay outside the gene matches. Looked up from germline, CDR1 is LNHDA and CDR2 is SQIVND (reference sequence).

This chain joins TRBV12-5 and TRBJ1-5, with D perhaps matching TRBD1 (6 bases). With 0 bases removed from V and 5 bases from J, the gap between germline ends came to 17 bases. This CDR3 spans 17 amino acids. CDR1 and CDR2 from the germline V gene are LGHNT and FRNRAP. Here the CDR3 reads CASGLVLSGGLDQPQHF. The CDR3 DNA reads TGTGCTAGTGGTTTGGTTCTTTCGGGGGGCCTTGATCAGCCCCAGCATTTT.

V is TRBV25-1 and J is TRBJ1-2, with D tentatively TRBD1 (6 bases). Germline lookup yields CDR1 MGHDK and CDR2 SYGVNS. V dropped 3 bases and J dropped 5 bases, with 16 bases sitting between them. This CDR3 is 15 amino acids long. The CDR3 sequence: CASSDGGGGPYGYTF. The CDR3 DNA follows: TGTGCCAGCAGTGACGGAGGGGGAGGGCCTTATGGCTACACCTTC.

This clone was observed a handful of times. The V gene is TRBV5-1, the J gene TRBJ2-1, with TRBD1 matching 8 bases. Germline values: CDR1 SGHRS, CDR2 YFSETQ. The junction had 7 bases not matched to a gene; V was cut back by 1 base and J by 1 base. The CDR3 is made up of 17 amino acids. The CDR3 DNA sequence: TGCGCCAGCAGCTTGTCCCCTACAGGGGGGTCCTACAATGAGCAGTTCTTC. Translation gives CASSLSPTGGSYNEQFF.

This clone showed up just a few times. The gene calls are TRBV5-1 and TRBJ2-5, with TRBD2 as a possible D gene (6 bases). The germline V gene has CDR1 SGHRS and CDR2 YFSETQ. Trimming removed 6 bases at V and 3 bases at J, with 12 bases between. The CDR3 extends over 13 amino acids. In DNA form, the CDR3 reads TGCGCCAGCACCAGGAGGGGCGAAGAGACCCAGTACTTC. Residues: CASTRRGEETQYF.

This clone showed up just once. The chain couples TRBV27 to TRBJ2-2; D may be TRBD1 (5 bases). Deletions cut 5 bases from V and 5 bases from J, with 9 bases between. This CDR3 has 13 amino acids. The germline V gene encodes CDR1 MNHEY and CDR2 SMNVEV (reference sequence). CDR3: CASSTQGTGELFF. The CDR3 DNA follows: TGTGCCAGCAGTACTCAGGGAACCGGGGAGCTGTTTTTT.

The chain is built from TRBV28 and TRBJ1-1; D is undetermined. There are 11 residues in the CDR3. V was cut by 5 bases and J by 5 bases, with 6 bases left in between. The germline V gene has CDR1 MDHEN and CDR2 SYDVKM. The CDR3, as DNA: TGTGCCAGCAGTGCGCGAACTGAAGCTTTCTTT. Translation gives CASSARTEAFF.

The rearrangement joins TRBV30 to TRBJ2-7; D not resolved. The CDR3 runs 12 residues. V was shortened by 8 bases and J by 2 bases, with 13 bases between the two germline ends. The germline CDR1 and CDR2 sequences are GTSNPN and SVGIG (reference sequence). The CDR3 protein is CAAGGLTYEQYF. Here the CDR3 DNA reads TGTGCCGCCGGCGGATTAACCTACGAGCAGTACTTC.

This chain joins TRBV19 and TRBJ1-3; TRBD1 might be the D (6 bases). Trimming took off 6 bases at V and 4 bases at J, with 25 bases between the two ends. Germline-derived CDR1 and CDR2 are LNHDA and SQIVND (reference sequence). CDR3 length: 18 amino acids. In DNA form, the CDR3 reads TGTGCCAGTAGACTCGGAACGGCACAGGGCATACTCGGAAACACCATATATTTT. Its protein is CASRLGTAQGILGNTIYF.

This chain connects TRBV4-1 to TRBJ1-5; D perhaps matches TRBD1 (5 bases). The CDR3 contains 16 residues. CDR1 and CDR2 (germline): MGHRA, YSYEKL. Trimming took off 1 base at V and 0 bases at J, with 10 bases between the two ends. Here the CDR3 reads CASSQGGLTSNQPQHF. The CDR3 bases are TGCGCCAGCAGCCAAGGGGGCCTTACTAGCAATCAGCCCCAGCATTTT.

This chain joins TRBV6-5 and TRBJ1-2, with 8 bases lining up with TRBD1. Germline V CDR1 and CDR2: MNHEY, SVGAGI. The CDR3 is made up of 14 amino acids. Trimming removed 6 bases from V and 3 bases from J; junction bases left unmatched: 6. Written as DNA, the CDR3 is TGTGCCAGCAGCCCGACAGGGGTTTACTATGGCTACACCTTC. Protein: CASSPTGVYYGYTF.

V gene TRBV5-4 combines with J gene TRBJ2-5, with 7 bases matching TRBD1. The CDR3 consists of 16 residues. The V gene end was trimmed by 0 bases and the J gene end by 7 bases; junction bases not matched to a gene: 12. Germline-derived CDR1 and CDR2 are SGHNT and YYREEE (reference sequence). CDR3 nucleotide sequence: TGTGCCAGCAGCTTGGGTGTAGGTAGTCAGGGGGTGACCCAGTACTTC. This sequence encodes CASSLGVGSQGVTQYF.

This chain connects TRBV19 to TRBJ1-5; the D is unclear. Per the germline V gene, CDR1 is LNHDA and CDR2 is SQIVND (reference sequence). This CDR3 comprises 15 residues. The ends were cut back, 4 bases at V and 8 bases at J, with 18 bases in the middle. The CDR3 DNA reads TGTGCCAGTAGTAGCCCTGGTAGGAGTTCGGAGCCCCAGCATTTT. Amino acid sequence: CASSSPGRSSEPQHF.

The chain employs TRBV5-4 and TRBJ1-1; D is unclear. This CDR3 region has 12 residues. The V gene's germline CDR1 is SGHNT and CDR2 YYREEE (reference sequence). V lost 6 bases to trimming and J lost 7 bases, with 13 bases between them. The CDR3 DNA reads TGTGCCAGCAAGAGGACGGGGTATGAAGCTTTCTTT. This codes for CASKRTGYEAFF.